Each of the 28 T cell receptor beta chains below was sequenced from the same sample in a study of response to subunit inactivated influenza vaccine. Via MiXCR, TCRdb re-called the RT-PCR reads, giving one row per CDR3 protein. The sample lists 800,000 to 1,000,000 distinct CDR3 sequences; 20% to 25% were seen once. The sequencing here drew on PBMCs from blood, taken more than 4 days after vaccination. These receptors all stem from a middle-aged man who received an inactivated influenza vaccine.

Only a few counts were recorded for this clonotype. The J gene is TRBJ1-1, the V gene TRBV6-2 or TRBV6-3, with 8 bases matching TRBD1. This CDR3 has 14 residues. From germline, CDR1 is MNHEY and CDR2 SVGEGT. After removal of 6 bases from V and 1 base from J, the junction contained 4 bases not matched to a gene. Here the CDR3 reads CASRGQGRNTEAFF. Here the CDR3 DNA reads TGTGCCAGCAGAGGACAGGGAAGGAACACTGAAGCTTTCTTT.

The rearrangement uses TRBV6-1 and TRBJ2-6; D is unclear. The CDR3 has 15 amino acids. Germline CDR1 MNHNS, CDR2 SASEGT. Deletions cut 7 bases from V and 0 bases from J, with 10 bases between. The CDR3: CASKKKSSGANVLTF. The CDR3, as DNA: TGTGCCAGCAAAAAGAAGAGCTCTGGGGCCAACGTCCTGACTTTC.

A few counts support this clonotype. This sequence joins TRBV7-2 and TRBJ1-1, with 7 bases that match TRBD1. V shed 5 bases, J shed 7 bases, and the junction held 7 bases outside the gene matches. Germline V gene data show CDR1 as SGHTA and CDR2 as FQGNSA. This CDR3 spans 13 amino acids. The CDR3 DNA reads TGTGCCAGCAGCCCGGGACAGAGAATTGAAGCTTTCTTT. It yields the protein CASSPGQRIEAFF.

This clonotype has a count of ten or more. The V and J genes are TRBV20-1 and TRBJ2-5; TRBD1 matches 7 bases. Germline V gene data show CDR1 as DFQATT and CDR2 as SNEGSKA (reference sequence). There are 14 residues in the CDR3. J was trimmed by 2 bases and V by 6 bases; bases with no gene match: 9. The CDR3 nucleotides are TGCAGTGCGAGTTTTGGACAGGCACAAGAGACCCAGTACTTC. Its protein is CSASFGQAQETQYF.

A few counts support this clonotype. The chain uses TRBV5-1 and TRBJ1-1; D gene uncertain. This CDR3 contains 14 residues. V lost 4 bases and J lost 2, with 12 bases in between. Germline V gene sequence: CDR1 SGHRS, CDR2 YFSETQ. CDR3 sequence (DNA): TGCGCCAGCAGCCTTAAGGCGGGCAACACTGAAGCTTTCTTT. Its protein is CASSLKAGNTEAFF.

The chain links TRBV5-1 to TRBJ2-3; TRBD2 aligns across 14 bases. The trim removed 0 bases at V and 5 bases at J, leaving 2 bases unmatched. There are 16 residues in the CDR3. Per the germline V gene, CDR1 is SGHRS and CDR2 is YFSETQ. As DNA, the CDR3 is TGCGCCAGCAGCTTGGCCGGACTAGCGGGAGGAGATACGCAGTATTTT. It codes for CASSLAGLAGGDTQYF.

This clonotype was seen a few times. The chain employs TRBV6-1 and TRBJ2-6; 13 nucleotides agree with TRBD2. This CDR3 spans 19 amino acids. Looked up from germline, CDR1 is MNHNS and CDR2 is SASEGT. V lost 5 bases to trimming and J lost 0 bases; unmatched junction nucleotides: 7. CDR3 protein: CASSKLAGGTPSGANVLTF. In DNA form, the CDR3 reads TGTGCCAGCAGTAAACTAGCGGGAGGGACCCCCTCTGGGGCCAACGTCCTGACTTTC.

This clonotype was counted between two and nine times. This chain links TRBV10-3 with TRBJ2-3; maybe TRBD2 (6 bases). V dropped 8 bases and J dropped 0 bases, with 12 bases sitting between them. The germline CDR1 and CDR2 sequences are ENHRY and SYGVKD. The CDR3 is 14 residues long. In DNA, the CDR3 is TGTGCCATCCGCTGGCGGGGTAGCACAGATACGCAGTATTTT. This translates into CAIRWRGSTDTQYF.

The chain couples TRBV7-9 to TRBJ2-7; perhaps TRBD2 as D (7 bases). V dropped 0 bases and J dropped 3 bases, with 12 bases sitting between them. Germline V lookup: CDR1 SEHNR, CDR2 FQNEAQ (reference sequence). CDR3 length: 15 residues. In DNA, the CDR3 is TGTGCCAGCAGCTTAGCGAGGGGGGGCAGCTACGAGCAGTACTTC. Translating gives CASSLARGGSYEQYF.

This clonotype was observed at least ten times. The chain combines TRBV12-3 or TRBV12-4 with TRBJ1-5; possibly TRBD1 for D (5 bases). The ends were cut back, 7 bases at V and 3 bases at J, with 10 bases in the middle. This CDR3 comprises 13 residues. The CDR3 DNA follows: TGTGCCAGCAATCAGGGAATCAATCAGCCCCAGCATTTT. Encoded protein: CASNQGINQPQHF.

This clonotype showed up many times. The chain joins TRBV29-1 to TRBJ2-7; D might be TRBD1 (6 bases). CDR3 length: 11 residues. Looked up from germline, CDR1 is SQVTM and CDR2 is ANQGSEA. Trimming took 7 bases from V and 1 from J, leaving 8 bases between them. The CDR3 is CSAGQSYEQYF. CDR3 coding DNA: TGCAGCGCTGGACAGTCCTACGAGCAGTACTTC.

This clonotype came up a few times. This rearrangement joins TRBV20-1 to TRBJ2-1; weak D call: TRBD2 (6 bases). The length of the CDR3 is 16 residues. CDR1 and CDR2 from the germline V gene are DFQATT and SNEGSKA (reference sequence). Trimming pared 5 bases from V and 2 bases from J, leaving 19 bases between. CDR3 coding DNA: TGCAGTGCTGGGGCCGTATGGGCGGGACCCTACAATGAGCAGTTCTTC. This codes for CSAGAVWAGPYNEQFF.

The chain employs TRBV7-2 and TRBJ2-1, with D possibly matching TRBD2 (6 bases). Germline-derived CDR1 and CDR2 are SGHTA and FQGNSA. The CDR3 is 15 residues long. Trimming took 5 bases from V and 4 from J, leaving 15 bases between them. The CDR3 region is CASSPQRAKYNEQFF. CDR3 bases: TGTGCCAGCAGCCCTCAGCGGGCGAAATACAATGAGCAGTTCTTC. Looking up the rest from reference TRBV7-2 and TRBJ2-1 gives the full variable domain: GAGVSQSPSNKVTEKGKDVELRCDPISGHTALYWYRQSLGQGLEFLIYFQGNSAPDKSGLPSDRFSAERTGGSVSTLTIQRTQQEDSAVYLCASSPQRAKYNEQFFGPGTRLTVL.

This clonotype was counted between two and nine times. CDR3 loop: CAISAQREKLFF. The CDR3 bases are TGTGCCATCAGCGCGCAGAGGGAAAAACTGTTTTTT. This rearrangement joins TRBV10-3 to TRBJ1-4, with D hard to call. Per the germline V gene, CDR1 is ENHRY and CDR2 is SYGVKD. This CDR3 is built from 12 residues. Trimming left V 6 bases short and J 8 bases short, with 10 bases between.

J is TRBJ2-7 and V is TRBV4-2; D uncertain. The CDR3 is made up of 16 amino acids. CDR1 and CDR2 from the germline V gene are LGHNA and YNFKEQ. The V and J ends lost 1 base and 4 bases respectively, with 17 bases between them. The CDR3 DNA reads as TGTGCCAGCAGCCAAGCGATGAGTGAGATCCCGTACGAGCAGTACTTC. This sequence encodes CASSQAMSEIPYEQYF.

This clonotype was counted at least ten times. The rearrangement joins TRBV20-1 to TRBJ2-7, with D perhaps matching TRBD1 (6 bases). The V end was cut by 0 bases, the J end by 2 bases, with 14 bases between. The CDR3 sequence is 15 residues long. Germline V gene sequence: CDR1 DFQATT, CDR2 SNEGSKA (reference sequence). This CDR3 reads CSARDLTGKAYEQYF. Written as DNA, the CDR3 is TGCAGTGCTAGAGATCTCACAGGGAAAGCCTACGAGCAGTACTTC.

The rearrangement links TRBV10-3 to TRBJ2-5; D unclear. The CDR3 contains 13 residues. Trimming stripped 3 bases from V and 5 bases from J, with 10 bases between. Germline lookup yields CDR1 ENHRY and CDR2 SYGVKD. The CDR3 DNA reads TGTGCCATCAGTGACCCCCCCCGGGAGACCCAGTACTTC. It specifies CAISDPPRETQYF.

A single count supports this clonotype. The chain employs TRBV6-2 or TRBV6-3 and TRBJ1-5, with D hard to call. This CDR3 is built from 15 residues. Trimming took 0 bases from V and 1 from J, leaving 7 bases between them. The germline V gene has CDR1 MNHEY and CDR2 SVGEGT. The CDR3 protein is CASSYSTESNQPQHF. The DNA for the CDR3 is TGTGCCAGCAGTTACTCTACAGAGAGCAATCAGCCCCAGCATTTT.

This clonotype has just a few counts. The gene calls are TRBV7-2 and TRBJ2-2, with TRBD2 matching over 12 bases. This CDR3 is built from 17 residues. CDR1 and CDR2 from the germline V gene are SGHTA and FQGNSA. J lost 0 bases, V lost 3 bases, and 2 bases had no gene match. CDR3 protein: CASSLLAGGTNTGELFF. Written as DNA, the CDR3 is TGTGCCAGCAGCTTGCTAGCGGGGGGGACGAACACCGGGGAGCTGTTTTTT.

This clonotype showed up many times. The rearrangement joins TRBV29-1 to TRBJ2-7; 14 bases fit TRBD2. From germline, CDR1 is SQVTM and CDR2 ANQGSEA. V was clipped by 6 bases and J by 3 bases; unmatched bases: 4. The CDR3 has 14 residues. CDR3 nucleotide sequence: TGCAGCGTCATCGGACTAGCGGGAGGCTACGAGCAGTACTTC. Amino acid sequence: CSVIGLAGGYEQYF.

This clonotype was observed a handful of times. The V gene is TRBV5-1, the J gene TRBJ1-2; D might be TRBD1 (5 bases). The CDR3 spans 14 residues. The ends were cut back, 0 bases at V and 4 bases at J, with 10 bases in the middle. CDR1 and CDR2 (germline): SGHRS, YFSETQ. CDR3 protein: CASSLDAGIYGYTF. The CDR3 DNA sequence: TGCGCCAGCAGCTTGGACGCAGGGATCTATGGCTACACCTTC.

The chain couples TRBV20-1 to TRBJ1-6; no clear D. Between the trimmed V and J ends, which lost 6 bases and 2 bases, there was a span of 5 bases. This CDR3 is 12 amino acids long. Germline loops: CDR1 DFQATT, CDR2 SNEGSKA (reference sequence). CDR3 coding DNA: TGCAGTGCCCAGGCCTATAATTCACCCCTCCACTTT. It encodes CSAQAYNSPLHF.

This clonotype showed up many times. J is TRBJ1-1 and V is TRBV29-1; 8 nucleotides agree with TRBD1. Germline CDR1 reads SQVTM; CDR2 reads ANQGSEA. V dropped 7 bases and J dropped 4; count of bases not matched to a gene: 8. The CDR3 consists of 13 residues. CDR3 in amino acids: CSGRQGRGTEAFF. Here the CDR3 DNA reads TGCAGCGGCCGACAGGGGCGGGGCACTGAAGCTTTCTTT. Full variable domain (remainder filled in from reference TRBV29-1 and TRBJ1-1): SAVISQKPSRDICQRGTSLTIQCQVDSQVTMMFWYRQQPGQSLTLIATANQGSEATYESGFVIDKFPISRPNLTFSTLTVSNMSPEDSSIYLCSGRQGRGTEAFFGQGTRLTVV.

This clonotype was seen a handful of times. The genes are TRBV24-1 and TRBJ2-7; D might be TRBD2 (6 bases). The V end lost 4 bases, the J end lost 2 bases, and 17 bases lay between the germline ends. CDR3 length equals 16 residues. CDR1 is KGHDR and CDR2 is SFDVKD in the germline V gene. CDR3 nucleotide sequence: TGTGCCACCAGTGACCCAAAGCGGGTTGGGACCTACGAGCAGTACTTC. As protein: CATSDPKRVGTYEQYF.

This clonotype was recorded many times. This sequence joins TRBV29-1 and TRBJ1-2; 9 bases map to TRBD1. V was clipped by 5 bases and J by 3 bases; unmatched bases: 7. CDR3 length: 14 amino acids. The V gene's germline CDR1 is SQVTM and CDR2 ANQGSEA. DNA of the CDR3: TGCAGCGTTTTTACCGGGACAGGGCACTATGGCTACACCTTC. As protein: CSVFTGTGHYGYTF.

This clonotype has more than one count but fewer than ten. The chain has TRBV9 and TRBJ2-1; 7 positions agree with TRBD2. Per the germline V gene, CDR1 is SGDLS and CDR2 is YYNGEE. The CDR3 has 15 residues. Trimming removed 2 bases from V and 3 bases from J; junction bases left unmatched: 5. CDR3 sequence (DNA): TGTGCCAGCAGCGTTGGGGGGGGGAACTACAATGAGCAGTTCTTC. Amino acid sequence: CASSVGGGNYNEQFF. Supplemented by reference TRBV9 and TRBJ2-1, the full variable domain reads DSGVTQTPKHLITATGQRVTLRCSPRSGDLSVYWYQQSLDQGLQFLIQYYNGEERAKGNILERFSAQQFPDLHSELNLSSLELGDSALYFCASSVGGGNYNEQFFGPGTRLTVL.

V gene TRBV7-9 combines with J gene TRBJ2-5; a possible D gene is TRBD2 (7 bases). V was shortened by 3 bases and J by 4 bases, with 12 bases between the two germline ends. Germline CDR1 SEHNR, CDR2 FQNEAQ (reference sequence). The CDR3 runs 14 residues. The DNA for the CDR3 is TGTGCCAGCAGCTTGGACGGGGGGCGAGAGACCCAGTACTTC. Protein: CASSLDGGRETQYF.

The table lists this clonotype with many counts. V usage is TRBV3-1 and J usage is TRBJ1-1, with unresolved D. This CDR3 spans 12 amino acids. The ends were cut back, 1 base at V and 8 bases at J, with 8 bases in the middle. Germline V lookup: CDR1 LGHDT, CDR2 YNNKEL (reference sequence). The CDR3 reads CASSQARAEAFF. The CDR3 nucleotides read TGTGCCAGCAGCCAAGCGAGGGCCGAAGCTTTCTTT.